These 22 T cell receptor beta chains were all obtained from the same sample, sequenced in a study of T cells after yellow fever vaccination. TCRdb reanalysed the 5' RACE reads using MiXCR and keeps one entry per CDR3 protein. The profile shows approximately 580,000 distinct CDR3 sequences, about 17% of them singletons. The sequencing used PBMCs, collected 4 to 5 days after the first yellow fever vaccination. These receptors originate from a man between 18 and 29 years old who received the YFV17D yellow fever vaccine.

This chain joins TRBV7-2 and TRBJ2-3, with D maybe TRBD2 (6 bases). This CDR3 has 16 residues. In germline, CDR1 is SGHTA, CDR2 FQGNSA. V was trimmed by 2 bases and J by 2 bases, leaving 14 bases between them. CDR3 amino acids: CASSLPGVADTDTQYF. CDR3 DNA sequence: TGTGCCAGCAGCTTACCGGGGGTGGCGGACACAGATACGCAGTATTTT.

The V gene is TRBV27, the J gene TRBJ2-7, with a weak D call TRBD2 (5 bases). V dropped 4 bases and J dropped 2 bases, with 9 bases sitting between them. The CDR3 extends over 13 amino acids. Germline V gene lookup returns CDR1 MNHEY and CDR2 SMNVEV (reference sequence). In DNA form, the CDR3 reads TGTGCCAGCAGTTCCCCCGGGACCTACGAGCAGTACTTC. This codes for CASSSPGTYEQYF.

This chain uses TRBV20-1 with TRBJ2-5; weak D call: TRBD2 (7 bases). Trimming took 3 bases from V and 7 from J, leaving 15 bases between them. The CDR3 is made up of 13 amino acids. Germline V lookup: CDR1 DFQATT, CDR2 SNEGSKA (reference sequence). For the CDR3, the DNA is TGCAGTGCTAGGAGGGGGGGGGCCGGGACCCAGTACTTC. It yields the protein CSARRGGAGTQYF.

There are a few counts of this clonotype. The chain uses TRBV6-2 or TRBV6-3 and TRBJ1-5; TRBD1 aligns across 7 bases. This CDR3 has 13 residues. The germline gives CDR1 MNHEY, CDR2 SVGEGT. The ends lost 8 bases at V and 6 bases at J; junction bases unmatched: 7. The CDR3 DNA reads as TGTGCCAGCGTGTCAGGGGGAGGTCAGCCCCAGCATTTT. Translation gives CASVSGGGQPQHF.

In this sample, this clonotype turned up many times. This chain links TRBV7-2 with TRBJ2-3; TRBD2 is a possible D gene (6 bases). Germline V gene lookup returns CDR1 SGHTA and CDR2 FQGNSA. The germline V and J ends were trimmed by 5 bases and 6 bases, with 15 bases remaining between them. The length of the CDR3 is 14 residues. CDR3 loop: CASSLGGLVDTQYF. The CDR3 DNA reads as TGTGCCAGCAGCCTCGGGGGTCTAGTCGATACGCAGTATTTT.

This clonotype was counted only a few times. The chain joins TRBV4-1 to TRBJ2-3; TRBD1 matches at 8 bases. Unmatched junction bases numbered 6, after V lost 4 bases and J lost 3 bases. The CDR3 has 15 amino acids. Germline V gene data show CDR1 as MGHRA and CDR2 as YSYEKL. The CDR3, as DNA: TGCGCCAGCAGCCGGGGACAGGCTGAAACAGATACGCAGTATTTT. It codes for CASSRGQAETDTQYF.

A few counts support this clonotype. The chain uses TRBV5-5 and TRBJ1-1; D is unclear. The V end was cut by 3 bases, the J end by 0 bases, with 9 bases between. Germline CDR1 reads SGHKS; CDR2 reads YYEKEE (reference sequence). This CDR3 comprises 14 residues. This CDR3 is CASSSLNLNTEAFF. CDR3 nucleotide sequence: TGTGCCAGCAGCTCCCTAAATTTGAACACTGAAGCTTTCTTT.

This clonotype was detected only a few times. The chain carries TRBV7-2 and TRBJ2-7; 9 bases agree with TRBD1. Germline values: CDR1 SGHTA, CDR2 FQGNSA. Trimming took 5 bases from V and 3 from J; bases not matched to a gene: 5. The length of the CDR3 is 14 residues. This CDR3 reads CASSRPGQGYEQYF. The CDR3 DNA reads TGTGCCAGCAGCCGTCCGGGACAGGGCTACGAGCAGTACTTC.

This clonotype was recorded a few times. V and J are TRBV10-3 and TRBJ2-5, with D perhaps TRBD1 or TRBD2 (5 bases each). The V and J ends lost 7 bases and 3 bases respectively, with 18 bases between them. The CDR3 loop spans 15 amino acids. Looked up from germline, CDR1 is ENHRY and CDR2 is SYGVKD. The CDR3 protein is CAITVGRSMKETQYF. CDR3 in DNA: TGTGCCATCACTGTGGGACGGTCCATGAAAGAGACCCAGTACTTC.

The J gene is TRBJ2-7, the V gene TRBV5-5; D unclear. The ends were cut back, 4 bases at V and 2 bases at J, with 16 bases in the middle. The CDR3 extends over 15 amino acids. Germline values: CDR1 SGHKS, CDR2 YYEKEE (reference sequence). CDR3: CASSPRTEYPYEQYF. CDR3 DNA sequence: TGTGCCAGCAGCCCTCGGACCGAGTATCCCTACGAGCAGTACTTC.

The chain carries TRBV5-1 and TRBJ2-3; 10 positions agree with TRBD1. Losses at the gene ends were 4 bases for V and 2 bases for J; bases not matched to a gene: 7. Per the germline V gene, CDR1 is SGHRS and CDR2 is YFSETQ. The CDR3 has 16 residues. DNA for the CDR3: TGCGCCAGCAGCACGGGACAGGGGCTCTACACAGATACGCAGTATTTT. It codes for CASSTGQGLYTDTQYF.

The chain couples TRBV6-2 or TRBV6-3 to TRBJ2-5; 7 nucleotides match TRBD2. V lost 6 bases and J lost 1; bases outside the gene matches: 5. CDR1 MNHEY and CDR2 SVGEGT come from the germline V gene. The CDR3 is made up of 14 amino acids. For the CDR3, the DNA is TGTGCCAGCAGGAGGCCTAGCGGCCAAGAGACCCAGTACTTC. Its protein product is CASRRPSGQETQYF.

This clonotype was recorded a few times. This chain links TRBV29-1 with TRBJ2-1; 7 bases are a match to TRBD2. Per germline, CDR1 SQVTM and CDR2 ANQGSEA. The J segment lost 12 bases and the V segment lost 4 bases, leaving 9 bases of the junction unmatched. This CDR3 region has 12 residues. The CDR3 region has the DNA TGCAGCGTTGCCGCCCGGCGGGAGTTGCAGTTCTTC. Translation: CSVAARRELQFF.

This clonotype was detected a few times. The rearrangement joins TRBV6-1 to TRBJ2-7, with 12 positions matching TRBD1. This CDR3 spans 15 amino acids. With 6 bases clipped from V and 7 bases from J, the junction kept 10 bases outside the gene matches. Germline V gene sequence: CDR1 MNHNS, CDR2 SASEGT. CDR3 DNA: TGTGCCAGCAGCTCCCCGGGACAGGGGGCTCGGGAGCAGTACGTC. Residues: CASSSPGQGAREQYV.

The CDR3 nucleotides are TGCGCCAGCAGCTTGGTTTCGGATGGCTCCTACGAGCAGTACGTC. Amino acids: CASSLVSDGSYEQYV. The chain employs TRBV5-1 and TRBJ2-7, with D uncertain. Germline V CDR1 and CDR2: SGHRS, YFSETQ. CDR3 length equals 15 residues. Trimming left V 0 bases short and J 0 bases short, with 10 bases between.

This clonotype was detected ten times or more. The chain links TRBV5-1 to TRBJ1-1, with D possibly matching TRBD1 (5 bases). Germline V CDR1 and CDR2: SGHRS, YFSETQ. Deletions cut 0 bases from V and 0 bases from J, with 6 bases between. The CDR3 covers 14 residues. The CDR3: CASSLDRLNTEAFF. The CDR3 DNA reads as TGCGCCAGCAGCTTGGACAGGTTGAACACTGAAGCTTTCTTT.

This clonotype has at least ten counts. The rearrangement joins TRBV5-1 to TRBJ2-5; no firm D call. From germline, CDR1 is SGHRS and CDR2 YFSETQ. The CDR3 sequence is 13 residues long. Trimming shortened V by 1 base and J by 1 base, and 5 bases separated the two germline ends. Written as DNA, the CDR3 is TGCGCCAGCAGCTTGTTTAGCCAAGAGACCCAGTACTTC. This encodes CASSLFSQETQYF.

J is TRBJ1-1 and V is TRBV2; D is ambiguous. The CDR3 spans 17 residues. V lost 2 bases and J 3 bases, leaving 19 bases between the germline ends. CDR1 and CDR2 from the germline V gene are SNHLY and FYNNEI. The CDR3 DNA sequence: TGTGCCAGCAGTGAACCGTATCGATGGGGATCGGACACTGAAGCTTTCTTT. This gives the protein CASSEPYRWGSDTEAFF.

The rearrangement uses TRBV5-1 and TRBJ2-1; tentative D call: TRBD1 (5 bases). V lost 7 bases and J 0 bases, leaving 11 bases between the germline ends. CDR1 and CDR2 from the germline V gene are SGHRS and YFSETQ. This CDR3 contains 14 residues. The CDR3 DNA is TGCGCCAGCTTCCTCCAGGGCTCCTACAATGAGCAGTTCTTC. This codes for CASFLQGSYNEQFF.

The table lists this clonotype with many counts. CDR3 sequence: CASSYRDAGYEQYF. CDR3 nucleotide sequence: TGTGCCAGCAGTTACCGGGACGCCGGCTACGAGCAGTACTTC. The chain joins TRBV6-2 or TRBV6-3 to TRBJ2-7; D might be TRBD1 or TRBD2, each matching 5 bases. CDR3 length: 14 amino acids. V lost 2 bases, J lost 3 bases, and 11 bases lay in between. Germline values: CDR1 MNHEY, CDR2 SVGEGT.

J is TRBJ2-6 and V is TRBV6-2 or TRBV6-3; tentative D call: TRBD1 (6 bases). CDR1 MNHEY and CDR2 SVGEGT come from the germline V gene. Trimming cost V 6 bases and J 0 bases, with 21 bases left between them. This CDR3 comprises 19 residues. CDR3 nucleotides: TGTGCCAGCAGCTCCATACGACAGGCCCTAACCTCTGGGGCCAACGTCCTGACTTTC. It codes for CASSSIRQALTSGANVLTF.

The J gene is TRBJ2-5, the V gene TRBV4-3, with TRBD2 identical over 12 bases. This CDR3 contains 15 residues. The ends lost 2 bases at V and 7 bases at J; junction bases unmatched: 5. Germline V gives CDR1 LGHNA, CDR2 YSLEER. The CDR3 loop reads CASSQLAGGPGTQYF. The CDR3 region has the DNA TGCGCCAGCAGCCAACTAGCGGGGGGGCCCGGGACCCAGTACTTC.